This T cell receptor beta chain stems from a study of OX40 agonist ivuxolimab in advanced cancers. Across the whole study: A mean age of approximately 60 years, range roughly 20 to 79, was recorded, and 80% to 90% were male. Partial responses were observed in three patients, of whom one had hepatocellular carcinoma and two had cutaneous melanoma.

The protocol was immunoSEQ multiplex PCR, while the TCRdb copy is restricted to in-frame clones and leaves out a portion. The sample holds tens of thousands of clones; about 86% are singletons and the top ten take less than 3%. The CDR3 runs 14 residues. CDR1 MNHEY and CDR2 SVGAGI come from the germline V gene. V shed 0 bases, J shed 12 bases, and the junction held 11 bases outside the gene matches. Patients were ruled out by autoimmune disease history or systemic immunosuppression. The sequencing used CD4+ or CD8+ T cells sorted from blood, collected in a trial of the OX40 agonist ivuxolimab. This TCR was recovered from an adult with an advanced solid tumor such as melanoma, head and neck, liver or kidney cancer. The chain links TRBV6-5 to TRBJ2-7; TRBD2 matches at 7 bases. The CDR3 DNA is TGTGCCAGCAGTTACTCGAGTACGACTAGCACGCCGTACTTC. The encoded protein is CASSYSSTTSTPYF.